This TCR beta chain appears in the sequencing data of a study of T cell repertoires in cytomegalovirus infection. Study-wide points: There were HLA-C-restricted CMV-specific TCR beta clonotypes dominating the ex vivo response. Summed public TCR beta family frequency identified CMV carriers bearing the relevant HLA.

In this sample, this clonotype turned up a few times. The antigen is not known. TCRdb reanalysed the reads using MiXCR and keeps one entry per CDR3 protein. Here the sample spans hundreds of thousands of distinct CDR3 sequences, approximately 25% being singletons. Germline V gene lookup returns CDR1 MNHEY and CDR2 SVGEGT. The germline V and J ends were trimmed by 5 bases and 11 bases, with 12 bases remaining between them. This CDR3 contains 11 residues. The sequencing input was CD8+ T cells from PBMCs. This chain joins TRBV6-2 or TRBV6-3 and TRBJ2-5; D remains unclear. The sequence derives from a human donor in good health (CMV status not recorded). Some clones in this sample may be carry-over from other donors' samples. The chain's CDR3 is CASSTGPTQYF. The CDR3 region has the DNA TGTGCCAGCAGTACCGGCCCTACGCAGTACTTC.